The 19 T cell receptor beta chains below come from one sample, sequenced in a study of blood T cell repertoires in COVID-19. Profiling relied on immunoSEQ multiplex PCR, and the TCRdb table lists in-frame clones only, not all of them. The profile shows about 350,000 clones, more than 75% of them singletons. Sample: PBMCs or T cells enriched from blood (not recorded which). These receptors originate from a woman in her twenties or thirties who had recovered from COVID-19.

The chain couples TRBV21-1 to TRBJ1-5. TRBV21-1 is a documented pseudogene. This CDR3 spans 15 amino acids. Here the CDR3 reads CASSKAVETNQPQHF. The CDR3 bases are TGTGCCAGCAGCAAAGCGGTGGAGACTAATCAGCCCCAGCATTTT.

As concerns this clone: Other DNA sequences in the sample encode the same CDR3. CDR3 loop: CASSSGQGSYNEQFF. CDR3 coding DNA: TGCGCCAGCAGCTCCGGACAGGGCTCCTACAATGAGCAGTTCTTC. The rearrangement uses TRBV5-1 and TRBJ2-1; 8 nucleotides line up with TRBD1. V was pared by 3 bases and J by 0 bases, with 2 bases of the junction left unmatched. The CDR3 extends over 15 amino acids. CDR1 SGHRS and CDR2 YFSETQ come from the germline V gene.

The J gene is TRBJ1-4, the V gene TRBV5-6; D unclear. The V end was cut by 2 bases, the J end by 8 bases, with 10 bases between. Germline V CDR1 and CDR2: SGHDT, YYEEEE. The CDR3 runs to 13 residues. CDR3 protein: CASSFSRVEKLFF. CDR3 nucleotide sequence: TGTGCCAGCAGCTTTTCTAGAGTCGAAAAACTGTTTTTT.

This sequence joins TRBV6-5 and TRBJ1-1, with TRBD1 matching over 9 bases. Losses at the gene ends were 6 bases for V and 4 bases for J; bases not matched to a gene: 6. The CDR3 is 14 residues long. CDR1 is MNHEY and CDR2 is SVGAGI in the germline V gene. DNA of the CDR3: TGTGCCAGCAGACAAGGACAGGGGTTCACTGAAGCTTTCTTT. Its protein product is CASRQGQGFTEAFF.

The chain joins TRBV30 to TRBJ1-5, with D hard to call. Germline CDR1 reads GTSNPN; CDR2 reads SVGIG (reference sequence). The CDR3 has 13 amino acids. V lost 2 bases and J 2 bases, leaving 7 bases between the germline ends. CDR3 sequence: CAWSSEGNQPQHF. CDR3 in DNA: TGTGCCTGGAGTTCCGAGGGCAATCAGCCCCAGCATTTT. Full variable domain (rest looked up from reference TRBV30 and TRBJ1-5): SQTIHQWPATLVQPVGSPLSLECTVEGTSNPNLYWYRQAAGRGLQLLFYSVGIGQISSEVPQNLSASRPQDRQFILSSKKLLLSDSGFYLCAWSSEGNQPQHFGDGTRLSIL.

This sequence joins TRBV5-5 and TRBJ2-2; the D gene is possibly TRBD2 (5 bases). This CDR3 spans 15 amino acids. In germline, CDR1 is SGHKS, CDR2 YYEKEE (reference sequence). Trimming took 5 bases from V and 0 from J, leaving 11 bases between them. The chain's CDR3 is CASRPAGPNTGELFF. DNA of the CDR3: TGTGCCAGCAGGCCCGCGGGTCCGAACACCGGGGAGCTGTTTTTT.

This chain joins TRBV5-6 and TRBJ2-7, with 9 positions matching TRBD1. V gave up 4 bases and J gave up 3 bases; unmatched junction bases: 2. This CDR3 is built from 13 residues. The germline CDR1 and CDR2 sequences are SGHDT and YYEEEE. The CDR3 reads CASSLDRGYEQYF. The CDR3 DNA reads as TGTGCCAGCAGCCTGGACAGGGGCTACGAGCAGTACTTC.

The rearrangement uses TRBV20-1 and TRBJ1-2, with TRBD1 identical over 7 bases. The CDR3 has 11 residues. Germline V lookup: CDR1 DFQATT, CDR2 SNEGSKA (reference sequence). V was pared by 6 bases and J by 6 bases, with 4 bases of the junction left unmatched. The CDR3 spells CSAVDRDGYTF. Written as DNA, the CDR3 is TGCAGTGCGGTCGACAGGGATGGCTACACCTTC.

V is TRBV6-5 and J is TRBJ1-6; 7 nucleotides agree with TRBD1. This CDR3 spans 14 amino acids. Germline lookup yields CDR1 MNHEY and CDR2 SVGAGI. V shed 6 bases and J 8 bases; nucleotides not matched to a gene: 7. CDR3 in DNA: TGTGCCAGCAGCTCGGGACAGAGCCATTCACCCCTCCACTTT. The encoded protein is CASSSGQSHSPLHF.

The chain has TRBV15 and TRBJ2-7; 7 bases match TRBD1. The germline gives CDR1 LNHNV, CDR2 YYDKDF (reference sequence). After removal of 0 bases from V and 5 bases from J, the junction contained 4 bases not matched to a gene. This CDR3 is built from 14 residues. The CDR3 DNA follows: TGTGCCACCAGCAGAGAAAACAGGGGCGACGAGCAGTACTTC. This encodes CATSRENRGDEQYF.

The chain carries TRBV4-2 and TRBJ2-5, with 9 bases identical to TRBD2. The V gene end was trimmed by 0 bases and the J gene end by 4 bases; junction bases not matched to a gene: 3. Germline assignment: CDR1 LGHNA and CDR2 YNFKEQ. This CDR3 region has 15 residues. The CDR3 loop reads CASSQESSGAETQYF. CDR3 coding DNA: TGTGCCAGCAGCCAAGAGTCTAGCGGGGCAGAGACCCAGTACTTC.

V is TRBV11-2 and J is TRBJ2-3; D remains ambiguous. The CDR3 length is 15 residues. The germline V gene encodes CDR1 SGHAT and CDR2 FQNNGV. Between the trimmed V and J ends, which lost 1 base and 0 bases, there was a span of 8 bases. The chain's CDR3 is CASSLGSPSTDTQYF. Here the CDR3 DNA reads TGTGCCAGCAGCTTAGGTTCCCCTAGCACAGATACGCAGTATTTT.

The V gene is TRBV30, the J gene TRBJ1-5; 8 nucleotides line up with TRBD1. V was pared by 8 bases and J by 0 bases, with 6 bases of the junction left unmatched. This CDR3 has 14 residues. Germline loops: CDR1 GTSNPN, CDR2 SVGIG (reference sequence). Written as DNA, the CDR3 is TGTGCCGCAGGGACAGGTAATAGCAATCAGCCCCAGCATTTT. This encodes CAAGTGNSNQPQHF.

This rearrangement joins TRBV5-1 to TRBJ2-7; TRBD1 is a possible D gene (6 bases). The germline V and J ends were trimmed by 4 bases and 7 bases, with 18 bases remaining between them. This CDR3 comprises 14 residues. Germline CDR1 SGHRS, CDR2 YFSETQ. CDR3 residues: CASSTGQPLGEQYF. The DNA for the CDR3 is TGCGCCAGCAGCACGGGACAACCCCTAGGGGAGCAGTACTTC.

The chain is built from TRBV3-1 (or the pseudogene TRBV3-2) and TRBJ2-3, with 7 bases fitting TRBD2. Germline CDR1 and CDR2: LGHDT and YNNKEL (reference sequence). This CDR3 is built from 15 residues. With V trimmed by 4 bases and J by 2 bases, 6 bases remained unmatched. The DNA for the CDR3 is TGTGCCAGCAGCCGGGCTAGCGGCTTCACAGATACGCAGTATTTT. Residues: CASSRASGFTDTQYF.

This clone has a single count. The V and J genes are TRBV9 and TRBJ2-5; 8 bases fit TRBD2. The CDR3 consists of 16 residues. Germline V gene lookup returns CDR1 SGDLS and CDR2 YYNGEE. V lost 0 bases to trimming and J lost 1 base; unmatched junction nucleotides: 5. CDR3 sequence (DNA): TGTGCCAGCAGCGTAGGGCCTAGCGGGCCCCAAGAGACCCAGTACTTC. Translation: CASSVGPSGPQETQYF.

This clone was detected once. The J gene is TRBJ1-2, the V gene TRBV27; 9 nucleotides agree with TRBD1. The CDR3 has 14 amino acids. CDR1 and CDR2 from the germline V gene are MNHEY and SMNVEV (reference sequence). V dropped 6 bases and J dropped 3; count of bases not matched to a gene: 5. CDR3 coding DNA: TGTGCCAGCAGCTTGACAGGGGGGGACTATGGCTACACCTTC. The encoded protein is CASSLTGGDYGYTF.

This clone was counted a few times. The chain carries TRBV10-2 and TRBJ2-3; D gene unclear. Germline values: CDR1 WSHSY, CDR2 SAAADI. The V and J ends lost 2 bases and 4 bases respectively, with 13 bases between them. This CDR3 has 15 residues. The CDR3 reads CASSEQGGYADTQYF. The CDR3 DNA reads as TGCGCCAGCAGTGAGCAAGGCGGTTATGCAGATACGCAGTATTTT.

This rearrangement joins TRBV29-1 to TRBJ1-2; no definite D call. The CDR3 is 14 amino acids. Germline values: CDR1 SQVTM, CDR2 ANQGSEA. The V end was cut by 1 base, the J end by 3 bases, with 12 bases between. CDR3 DNA: TGCAGCGTTGAAGGAAGGCAGGTCGACTATGGCTACACCTTC. Its translation: CSVEGRQVDYGYTF. Combining the CDR3 with reference TRBV29-1 and TRBJ1-2 gives the whole variable domain SAVISQKPSRDICQRGTSLTIQCQVDSQVTMMFWYRQQPGQSLTLIATANQGSEATYESGFVIDKFPISRPNLTFSTLTVSNMSPEDSSIYLCSVEGRQVDYGYTFGSGTRLTVV.